A single sample gave rise to the 23 T cell receptor beta chains below, sequenced in a study of metastatic and nonmetastatic thyroid tumors. Thyroid surgery was preceded by no treatment in any patient. TCRdb re-called the PCR reads through MiXCR. Altogether about 4,900 clones are present, 28% being singletons, with the ten largest covering roughly 18%. Specimen: adjacent normal tissue. These receptors were taken from a female donor with papillary thyroid cancer or a benign thyroid nodule (not recorded which). Some clones in this sample may be carry-over from other donors' samples.

This clone is medium-sized in the sample. The CDR3 nucleotides read TGCGCCAGCAGCTTGGCAGGACGCGGGAGGGCGTTCGACGAGCAGTACTTC. Protein sequence: CASSLAGRGRAFDEQYF. This chain links TRBV5-1 with TRBJ2-7; the match to TRBD2 covers 9 bases. CDR1 is SGHRS and CDR2 is YFSETQ in the germline V gene. J was trimmed by 5 bases and V by 0 bases; bases with no gene match: 12. This CDR3 is built from 17 residues.

This clone is medium-sized (0.01 to 0.1%) by share. The genes are TRBV19 and TRBJ1-2; D perhaps matches TRBD1 (6 bases). The CDR3 has 13 amino acids. V was clipped by 3 bases and J by 6 bases, with 11 bases between them. CDR1 and CDR2 (germline): LNHDA, SQIVND (reference sequence). CDR3 DNA sequence: TGTGCCAGTAGTATCGACAGGACTGATGGCTACACCTTC. This translates into CASSIDRTDGYTF.

This clone showed up just a few times. The chain has TRBV28 and TRBJ1-4, with 7 bases aligning to TRBD1. This CDR3 contains 14 residues. V gave up 2 bases and J gave up 8 bases; unmatched junction bases: 5. Germline values: CDR1 MDHEN, CDR2 SYDVKM. In nucleotides, the CDR3 is TGTGCCAGCAGTTTAGGAGGGGGCCGGGAAAAACTGTTTTTT. This translates into CASSLGGGREKLFF.

This chain joins TRBV11-2 and TRBJ2-2; D assignment may be TRBD1 or TRBD2 (5 bases each). With 5 bases removed from V and 5 bases from J, the gap between germline ends came to 18 bases. CDR1 and CDR2 (germline): SGHAT, FQNNGV. The length of the CDR3 is 16 residues. CDR3 nucleotides: TGTGCCAGCAGCCTTCAACGGGGCCGTGGTACCGGGGAGCTGTTTTTT. Its protein product is CASSLQRGRGTGELFF.

V gene TRBV6-2 or TRBV6-3 combines with J gene TRBJ2-2; 9 nucleotides agree with TRBD1. J gave up 10 bases and V 5 bases, and 8 bases lay outside the gene matches. The length of the CDR3 is 14 residues. Per germline, CDR1 MNHEY and CDR2 SVGEGT. Here the CDR3 reads CASSPGTGLLELFF. DNA of the CDR3: TGTGCCAGCAGTCCGGGGACAGGGCTGCTGGAGCTGTTTTTT.

The V call is TRBV5-1, the J call TRBJ2-2; 7 nucleotides match TRBD2. The length of the CDR3 is 16 residues. Germline V gives CDR1 SGHRS, CDR2 YFSETQ. J gave up 2 bases and V 1 base, and 5 bases lay outside the gene matches. The CDR3 coding sequence is TGCGCCAGCAGCTTGTTGGGCGGGGGAAACACCGGGGAGCTGTTTTTT. Protein: CASSLLGGGNTGELFF. Complete variable domain (other parts from reference TRBV5-1 and TRBJ2-2): KAGVTQTPRYLIKTRGQQVTLSCSPISGHRSVSWYQQTPGQGLQFLFEYFSETQRNKGNFPGRFSGRQFSNSRSEMNVSTLELGDSALYLCASSLLGGGNTGELFFGEGSRLTVL.

This clone has just a few counts. V is TRBV12-3 or TRBV12-4 and J is TRBJ1-2; D remains ambiguous. V was cut by 1 base and J by 4 bases, with 13 bases left in between. This CDR3 region has 15 residues. The CDR3 DNA reads TGTGCCAGCAGTTTAGAGGGCTCGAAGGGCTATGGCTACACCTTC. Protein product: CASSLEGSKGYGYTF.

This chain connects TRBV2 to TRBJ2-7, with D possibly TRBD1 on 6 matching bases. Germline V gene data show CDR1 as SNHLY and CDR2 as FYNNEI. This CDR3 comprises 12 residues. Trimming removed 8 bases from V and 3 bases from J, with 11 bases in between. The CDR3, as DNA: TGTGCCAGCGGAACGACAGGCTACGAGCAGTACTTC. Residues: CASGTTGYEQYF.

This clone was observed a few times. The conserved final phenylalanine or tryptophan is absent from the CDR3, which likely points to a read error. The J gene is TRBJ2-7, the V gene TRBV6-5; no reliable D call. The CDR3 is 14 amino acids. Germline V gives CDR1 MNHEY, CDR2 SVGAGI. The CDR3 DNA reads TGTGCCAGCAGTAACACTCTAAGCTCCTACGGGCAGTACCTC. It translates to CASSNTLSSYGQYL.

This clone is medium-sized by share. The genes are TRBV7-9 and TRBJ2-1; 7 bases fit TRBD2. Per the germline V gene, CDR1 is SEHNR and CDR2 is FQNEAQ (reference sequence). V dropped 3 bases and J dropped 6; count of bases not matched to a gene: 5. The CDR3 sequence is 14 residues long. The DNA for the CDR3 is TGTGCCAGCAGCTTTCGTGGCGGGGGCAATGAGCAGTTCTTC. Protein sequence: CASSFRGGGNEQFF. Together with reference TRBV7-9 and TRBJ2-1, the CDR3 gives the full variable domain: DTGVSQNPRHKITKRGQNVTFRCDPISEHNRLYWYRQTLGQGPEFLTYFQNEAQLEKSRLLSDRFSAERPKGSFSTLEIQRTEQGDSAMYLCASSFRGGGNEQFFGPGTRLTVL.

The chain carries TRBV3-1 and TRBJ2-7; maybe TRBD2 (5 bases). V shed 0 bases and J shed 3 bases, with 15 bases lying between them. This CDR3 region has 16 residues. Germline V lookup: CDR1 LGHDT, CDR2 YNNKEL (reference sequence). CDR3 amino acids: CASSQDTAATVYEQYF. The CDR3 DNA reads as TGTGCCAGCAGCCAAGATACAGCGGCAACCGTCTACGAGCAGTACTTC.

This clone was found a few times. The V gene is TRBV28, the J gene TRBJ2-1; the match to TRBD1 covers 11 bases. V shed 10 bases, J shed 0 bases, and the junction held 8 bases outside the gene matches. The CDR3 has 16 amino acids. Germline CDR1 and CDR2: MDHEN and SYDVKM. This CDR3 reads CATSSGTGGSYNEQFF. In DNA, the CDR3 is TGTGCCACCTCTTCCGGGACAGGGGGCTCCTACAATGAGCAGTTCTTC.

The V call is TRBV6-1, the J call TRBJ1-5; D might be TRBD1 (5 bases). This CDR3 contains 14 residues. Germline values: CDR1 MNHNS, CDR2 SASEGT. The V gene lost 8 bases and the J gene lost 0 bases, with 11 bases spanning the gap. The CDR3 coding sequence is TGTGCCAGCGGGGGTTACTCTAGCAATCAGCCCCAGCATTTT. Its protein is CASGGYSSNQPQHF.

This clone qualifies as medium-sized. This sample includes further DNA sequences coding for the same CDR3. The chain employs TRBV7-8 and TRBJ1-1; 7 bases line up with TRBD1. The CDR3 contains 15 residues. Losses at the gene ends were 4 bases for V and 1 base for J; bases not matched to a gene: 6. CDR1 is SGHVS, CDR2 FQNEAQ, per germline. The CDR3 DNA is TGTGCCAGCAGCTCAGGGGGGGCCTGGAACACTGAAGCTTTCTTT. Its translation: CASSSGGAWNTEAFF.

V is TRBV6-1 and J is TRBJ2-2; D is unresolved. V dropped 8 bases and J dropped 3 bases, with 13 bases sitting between them. This CDR3 comprises 14 residues. Germline V gene sequence: CDR1 MNHNS, CDR2 SASEGT. CDR3 bases: TGTGCCAGCTTGGCCATGGTATACACCGGGGAGCTGTTTTTT. This sequence encodes CASLAMVYTGELFF.

This clone was found a few times. The V call is TRBV10-3, the J call TRBJ1-6; no reliable D call. The CDR3 contains 13 residues. V gave up 6 bases and J gave up 0 bases, with 3 bases separating them. CDR1 and CDR2 (germline): ENHRY, SYGVKD. CDR3 nucleotide sequence: TGTGCCATCAGCAGCTCCTATAATTCACCCCTCCACTTT. Translated, it gives CAISSSYNSPLHF.

This chain uses TRBV6-5 with TRBJ2-4, with D tentatively TRBD1 (5 bases). Germline CDR1 MNHEY, CDR2 SVGAGI. This CDR3 has 19 amino acids. The ends were cut back, 2 bases at V and 0 bases at J, with 20 bases in the middle. This chain's CDR3 is CASSYPPQEYSIAKNIQYF. The CDR3 DNA reads as TGTGCCAGCAGTTACCCACCACAGGAATATTCGATAGCCAAAAACATTCAGTACTTC.

This clone was counted between two and nine times. The rearrangement joins TRBV2 to TRBJ2-7, with D perhaps given as TRBD1 or TRBD2 (6 bases each). CDR1 is SNHLY, CDR2 FYNNEI, per germline. CDR3 length: 14 residues. The V end was cut by 7 bases, the J end by 3 bases, with 16 bases between. CDR3 coding DNA: TGTGCCAGCACCGTCTCGGGGGCCAACTACGAGCAGTACTTC. This sequence encodes CASTVSGANYEQYF. The full variable domain, in which reference TRBV2 and TRBJ2-7 provide the parts outside the CDR3, is EPEVTQTPSHQVTQMGQEVILRCVPISNHLYFYWYRQILGQKVEFLVSFYNNEISEKSEIFDDQFSVERPDGSNFTLKIRSTKLEDSAMYFCASTVSGANYEQYFGPGTRLTVT.

The genes are TRBV20-1 and TRBJ1-3; no firm D call. The CDR3 is 15 amino acids. From germline, CDR1 is DFQATT and CDR2 SNEGSKA (reference sequence). V lost 6 bases and J lost 0, with 15 bases in between. CDR3 nucleotide sequence: TGCAGTGCCGGGGAGGGAAGCAGCTCTGGAAACACCATATATTTT. Protein sequence: CSAGEGSSSGNTIYF.

This clone was recorded at least ten times. The chain couples TRBV6-2 or TRBV6-3 to TRBJ2-5; perhaps TRBD1 as D (6 bases). The CDR3 runs 14 residues. Trimming stripped 7 bases from V and 1 base from J, with 13 bases between. Germline V gene data show CDR1 as MNHEY and CDR2 as SVGEGT. The chain's CDR3 is CASTITGFQETQYF. As DNA, the CDR3 is TGTGCCAGCACCATAACAGGGTTCCAAGAGACCCAGTACTTC.

The V call is TRBV12-3 or TRBV12-4, the J call TRBJ1-5; 9 bases agree with TRBD1. The CDR3 is made up of 14 amino acids. Trimming at V came to 6 bases and at J to 8 bases, leaving 8 bases not matched to a gene. The CDR3 here is CASSETGGMEPQHF. The DNA for the CDR3 is TGTGCCAGCAGCGAGACAGGGGGGATGGAGCCCCAGCATTTT.

The chain has TRBV27 and TRBJ1-2, with D perhaps TRBD1 (5 bases). The CDR3 loop spans 17 amino acids. V was trimmed by 6 bases and J by 6 bases, leaving 26 bases between them. Per the germline V gene, CDR1 is MNHEY and CDR2 is SMNVEV (reference sequence). The DNA for the CDR3 is TGTGCCAGCAGACCCCGATGGAGGGGCGCGGGTGGCCATGGCTACACCTTC. Translated: CASRPRWRGAGGHGYTF.

This chain uses TRBV28 with TRBJ1-2, with a weak D call TRBD1 (6 bases). V shed 4 bases and J shed 3 bases, with 12 bases lying between them. Per germline, CDR1 MDHEN and CDR2 SYDVKM. The CDR3 is made up of 14 amino acids. In nucleotides, the CDR3 is TGTGCCAGCAGTTCAGGGGAATTTGACTATGGCTACACCTTC. This sequence encodes CASSSGEFDYGYTF.